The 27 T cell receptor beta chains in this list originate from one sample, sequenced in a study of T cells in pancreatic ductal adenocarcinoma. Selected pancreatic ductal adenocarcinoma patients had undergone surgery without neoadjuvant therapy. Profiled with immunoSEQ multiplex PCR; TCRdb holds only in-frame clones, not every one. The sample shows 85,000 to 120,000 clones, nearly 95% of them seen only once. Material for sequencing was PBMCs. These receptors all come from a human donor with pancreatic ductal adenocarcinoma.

In nucleotides, the CDR3 is TGTGCCATCTGGGAGAACCAGAACACTGAAGCTTTCTTT. Translated: CAIWENQNTEAFF. The chain combines TRBV10-3 with TRBJ1-1; D remains ambiguous. V was pared by 8 bases and J by 1 base, with 11 bases between. The germline gives CDR1 ENHRY, CDR2 SYGVKD. This CDR3 region has 13 residues.

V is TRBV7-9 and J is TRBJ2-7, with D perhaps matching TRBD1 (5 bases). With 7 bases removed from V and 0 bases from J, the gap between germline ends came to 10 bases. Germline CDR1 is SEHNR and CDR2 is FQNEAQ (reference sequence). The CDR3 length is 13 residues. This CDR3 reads CASTRRDSYEQYF. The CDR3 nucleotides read TGTGCCAGCACCCGCAGGGACTCCTACGAGCAGTACTTC.

Written as DNA, the CDR3 is TGTGCCAGCTCACCACCCGGCGGAGAAAACACCGGGGAGCTGTTTTTT. This sequence encodes CASSPPGGENTGELFF. The V and J genes are TRBV18 and TRBJ2-2; D gene uncertain. V was shortened by 0 bases and J by 2 bases, with 10 bases between the two germline ends. The CDR3 is 16 residues long. CDR1 and CDR2 from the germline V gene are KGHSH and LQKENI.

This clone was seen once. CDR3 region: CASSPESAGGLRDEQFF. In nucleotides, the CDR3 is TGTGCCAGCAGCCCCGAATCGGCGGGAGGGCTTAGGGATGAGCAGTTCTTC. The genes are TRBV7-9 and TRBJ2-1; 9 bases are a match to TRBD2. Germline CDR1 and CDR2: SEHNR and FQNEAQ (reference sequence). With 5 bases clipped from V and 8 bases from J, the junction kept 16 bases outside the gene matches. The CDR3 runs 17 residues.

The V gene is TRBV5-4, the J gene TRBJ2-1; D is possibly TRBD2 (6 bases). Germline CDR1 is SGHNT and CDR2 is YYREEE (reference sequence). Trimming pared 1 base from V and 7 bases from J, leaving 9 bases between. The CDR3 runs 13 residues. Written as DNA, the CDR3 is TGTGCCAGCAGCTTGATGGGGAGGAATGAGCAGTTCTTC. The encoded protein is CASSLMGRNEQFF.

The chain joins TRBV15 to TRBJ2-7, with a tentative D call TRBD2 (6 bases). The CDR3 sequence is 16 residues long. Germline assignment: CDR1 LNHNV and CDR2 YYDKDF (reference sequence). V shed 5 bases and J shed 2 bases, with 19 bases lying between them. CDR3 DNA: TGTGCCACCAGCCTAAATTCGGGACTCACCGCCTACGAGCAGTACTTC. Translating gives CATSLNSGLTAYEQYF.

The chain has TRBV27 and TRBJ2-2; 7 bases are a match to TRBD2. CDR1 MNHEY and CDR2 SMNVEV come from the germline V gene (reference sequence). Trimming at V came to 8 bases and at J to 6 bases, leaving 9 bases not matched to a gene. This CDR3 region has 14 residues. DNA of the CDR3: TGTGCCAGCGCCTTTAGCCTAGCGGCCGGGGAGCTGTTTTTT. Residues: CASAFSLAAGELFF.

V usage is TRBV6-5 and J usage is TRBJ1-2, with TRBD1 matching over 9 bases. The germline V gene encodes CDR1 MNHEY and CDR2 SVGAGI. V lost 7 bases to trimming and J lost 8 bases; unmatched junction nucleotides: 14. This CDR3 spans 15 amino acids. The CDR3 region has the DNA TGTGCCAGCAACCTGGACGGGACAGGGTTTCTCGGCTACACCTTC. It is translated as CASNLDGTGFLGYTF.

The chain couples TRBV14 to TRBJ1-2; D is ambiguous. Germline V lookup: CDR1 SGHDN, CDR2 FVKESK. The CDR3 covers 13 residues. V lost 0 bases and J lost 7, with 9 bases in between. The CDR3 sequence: CASSQERRVGYTF. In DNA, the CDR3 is TGTGCCAGCAGCCAAGAGAGGAGGGTTGGCTACACCTTC.

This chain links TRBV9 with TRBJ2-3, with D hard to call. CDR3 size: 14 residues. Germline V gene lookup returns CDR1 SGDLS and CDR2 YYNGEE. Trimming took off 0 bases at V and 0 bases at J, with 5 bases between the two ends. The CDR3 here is CASSVVGSTDTQYF. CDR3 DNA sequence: TGTGCCAGCAGCGTAGTCGGTAGCACAGATACGCAGTATTTT.

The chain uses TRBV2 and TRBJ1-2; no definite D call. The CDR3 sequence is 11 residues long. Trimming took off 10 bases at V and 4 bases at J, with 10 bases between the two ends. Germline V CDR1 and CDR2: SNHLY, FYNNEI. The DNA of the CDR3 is TGTGCCACTTCACCGGGCTATGGCTACACCTTC. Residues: CATSPGYGYTF.

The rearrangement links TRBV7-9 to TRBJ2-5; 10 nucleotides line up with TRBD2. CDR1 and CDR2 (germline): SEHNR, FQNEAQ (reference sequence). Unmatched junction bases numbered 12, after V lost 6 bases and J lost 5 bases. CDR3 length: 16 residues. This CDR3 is CASSSSGRALRETQYF. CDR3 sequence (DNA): TGTGCCAGCAGTTCAAGCGGGAGGGCCTTAAGGGAGACCCAGTACTTC.

Here the CDR3 reads CASSRQGDVTYEQYF. CDR3 sequence (DNA): TGTGCCAGCAGCCGACAGGGGGACGTCACCTACGAGCAGTACTTC. The rearrangement uses TRBV7-9 and TRBJ2-7, with TRBD1 matching over 9 bases. V lost 5 bases, J lost 2 bases, and 7 bases stayed unmatched. This CDR3 comprises 15 residues. CDR1 is SEHNR and CDR2 is FQNEAQ in the germline V gene (reference sequence).

Here the CDR3 reads CASSGTGSSYNEQFF. The CDR3, as DNA: TGTGCCAGCAGTGGCACAGGTAGCTCCTACAATGAGCAGTTCTTC. V is TRBV6-5 and J is TRBJ2-1, with D perhaps TRBD1 (5 bases). From germline, CDR1 is MNHEY and CDR2 SVGAGI. With 5 bases removed from V and 0 bases from J, the gap between germline ends came to 11 bases. There are 15 residues in the CDR3.

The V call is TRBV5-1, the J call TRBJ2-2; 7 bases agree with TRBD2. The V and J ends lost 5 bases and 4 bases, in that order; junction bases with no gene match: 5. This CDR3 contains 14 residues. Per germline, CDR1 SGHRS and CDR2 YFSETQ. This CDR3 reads CASSPGGITGELFF. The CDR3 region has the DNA TGCGCCAGCAGTCCGGGAGGCATCACCGGGGAGCTGTTTTTT.

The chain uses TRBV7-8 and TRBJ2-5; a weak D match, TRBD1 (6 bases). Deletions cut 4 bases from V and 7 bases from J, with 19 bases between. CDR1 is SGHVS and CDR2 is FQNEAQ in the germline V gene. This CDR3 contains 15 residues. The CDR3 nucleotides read TGTGCCAGCAGCTCACTTGGACAGACTTCGGGGACCCAGTACTTC. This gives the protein CASSSLGQTSGTQYF.

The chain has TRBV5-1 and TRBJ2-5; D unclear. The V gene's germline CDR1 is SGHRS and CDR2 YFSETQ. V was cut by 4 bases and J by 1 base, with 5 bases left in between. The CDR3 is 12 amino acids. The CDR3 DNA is TGCGCCAGCAGCGTCTTCCAAGAGACCCAGTACTTC. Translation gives CASSVFQETQYF.

The CDR3 region is CASSLGGAGGYETQYF. CDR3 sequence (DNA): TGTGCCAGCAGCTTAGGTGGTGCAGGGGGCTATGAGACCCAGTACTTC. The rearrangement links TRBV7-6 to TRBJ2-5; 8 bases agree with TRBD1. Unmatched junction bases numbered 9, after V lost 1 base and J lost 5 bases. The length of the CDR3 is 16 residues. Looked up from germline, CDR1 is SGHVS and CDR2 is FNYEAQ.

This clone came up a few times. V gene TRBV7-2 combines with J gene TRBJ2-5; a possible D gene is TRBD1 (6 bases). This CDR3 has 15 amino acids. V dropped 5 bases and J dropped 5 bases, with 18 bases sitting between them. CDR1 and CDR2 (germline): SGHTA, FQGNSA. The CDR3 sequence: CASSPNRVSGETQYF. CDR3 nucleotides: TGTGCCAGCAGCCCGAACAGGGTTTCGGGTGAGACCCAGTACTTC.

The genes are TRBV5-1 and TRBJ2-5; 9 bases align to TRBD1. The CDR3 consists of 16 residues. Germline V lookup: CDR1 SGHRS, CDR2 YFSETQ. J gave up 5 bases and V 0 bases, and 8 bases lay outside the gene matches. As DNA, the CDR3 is TGCGCCAGCAGCTTGGCTACAGGGGGCGGAGGGGAGACCCAGTACTTC. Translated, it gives CASSLATGGGGETQYF.

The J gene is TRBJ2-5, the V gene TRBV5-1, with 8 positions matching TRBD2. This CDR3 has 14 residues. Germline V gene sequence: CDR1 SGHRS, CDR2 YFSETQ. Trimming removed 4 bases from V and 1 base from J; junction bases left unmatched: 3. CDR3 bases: TGCGCCAGCAGCCAAACTAGCGGCCAAGAGACCCAGTACTTC. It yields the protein CASSQTSGQETQYF. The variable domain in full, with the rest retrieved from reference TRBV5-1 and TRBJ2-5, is KAGVTQTPRYLIKTRGQQVTLSCSPISGHRSVSWYQQTPGQGLQFLFEYFSETQRNKGNFPGRFSGRQFSNSRSEMNVSTLELGDSALYLCASSQTSGQETQYFGPGTRLLVL.

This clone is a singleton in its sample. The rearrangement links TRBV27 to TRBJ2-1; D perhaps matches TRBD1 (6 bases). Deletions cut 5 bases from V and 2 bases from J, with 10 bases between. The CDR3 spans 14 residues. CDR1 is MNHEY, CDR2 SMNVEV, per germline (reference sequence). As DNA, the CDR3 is TGTGCCAGCAGTATCAGGGGAACCTACAATGAGCAGTTCTTC. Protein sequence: CASSIRGTYNEQFF.

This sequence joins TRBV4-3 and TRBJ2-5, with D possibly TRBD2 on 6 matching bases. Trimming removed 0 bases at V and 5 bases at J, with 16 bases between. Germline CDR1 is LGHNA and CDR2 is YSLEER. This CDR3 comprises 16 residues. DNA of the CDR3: TGCGCCAGCAGCCAAGACTTCGGAGGGGTCGGGGAGACCCAGTACTTC. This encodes CASSQDFGGVGETQYF.

The CDR3 nucleotides are TGCGCCAGCAGATTAGCGGGAGTATCCTACAATGAGCAGTTCTTC. Amino acids: CASRLAGVSYNEQFF. The chain joins TRBV5-1 to TRBJ2-1; TRBD2 matches at 9 bases. J gave up 1 base and V 5 bases, and 4 bases lay outside the gene matches. This CDR3 has 15 amino acids. Germline-derived CDR1 and CDR2 are SGHRS and YFSETQ.

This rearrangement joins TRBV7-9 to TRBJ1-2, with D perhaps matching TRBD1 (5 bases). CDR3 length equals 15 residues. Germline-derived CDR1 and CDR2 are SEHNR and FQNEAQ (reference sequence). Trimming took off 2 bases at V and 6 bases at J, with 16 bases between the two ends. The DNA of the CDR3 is TGTGCCAGCAGCTTATCCCGACAGACGTTGAATGGCTACACCTTC. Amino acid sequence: CASSLSRQTLNGYTF.

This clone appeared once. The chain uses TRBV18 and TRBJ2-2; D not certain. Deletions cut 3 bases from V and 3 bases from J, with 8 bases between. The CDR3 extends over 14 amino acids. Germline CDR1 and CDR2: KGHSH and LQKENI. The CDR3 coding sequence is TGTGCCAGCTCACCCTTAGTTGACACCGGGGAGCTGTTTTTT. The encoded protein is CASSPLVDTGELFF.

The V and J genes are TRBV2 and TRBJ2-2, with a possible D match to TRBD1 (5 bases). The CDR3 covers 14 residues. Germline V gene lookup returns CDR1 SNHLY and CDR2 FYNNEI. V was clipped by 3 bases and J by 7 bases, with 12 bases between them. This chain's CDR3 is CASSDGAAHGELFF. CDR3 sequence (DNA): TGTGCCAGCAGTGATGGGGCAGCCCACGGGGAGCTGTTTTTT.